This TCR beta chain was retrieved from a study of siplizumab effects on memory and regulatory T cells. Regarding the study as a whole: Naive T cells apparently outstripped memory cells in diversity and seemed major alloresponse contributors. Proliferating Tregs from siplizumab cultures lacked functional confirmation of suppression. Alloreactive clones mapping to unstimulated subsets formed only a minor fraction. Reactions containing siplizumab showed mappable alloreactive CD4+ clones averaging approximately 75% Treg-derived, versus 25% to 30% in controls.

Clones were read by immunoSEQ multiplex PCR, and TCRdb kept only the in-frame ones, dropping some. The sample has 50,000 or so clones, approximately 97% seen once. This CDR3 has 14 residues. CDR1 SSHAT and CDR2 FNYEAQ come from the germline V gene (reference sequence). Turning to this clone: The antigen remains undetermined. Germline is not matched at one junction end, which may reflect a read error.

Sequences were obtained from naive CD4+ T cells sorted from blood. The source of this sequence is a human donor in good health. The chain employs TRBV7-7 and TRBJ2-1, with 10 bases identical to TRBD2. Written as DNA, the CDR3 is TGTGCTAGCAGCCTTAGCGGGAGGCGCAATGAGCAGTTCTTC. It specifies CASSLSGRRNEQFF.